A single sample gave rise to the 27 T cell receptor beta chains below, sequenced in a study of vaccination and CD4 T cells after COVID-19. The treatment is: roughly 11-day PBMC culture with coronavirus spike peptide pools or control peptides (ViraFEST assay). The collection of CD4+ T cells from the unexposed donor took place before the COVID-19 pandemic (2011-2018). These receptors' targets are unknown. At the Johns Hopkins FTIC core, DNA taken from cultured CD4+ T cells was sequenced by way of the Oncomine TCR Beta short-read assay. TCRdb independently ran MiXCR on the PCR reads; one entry per CDR3 protein. The sample has 2,500 to 3,500 distinct CDR3 sequences; about 31% are singletons. Sequencing was done on a sample of CD4+ T cells from blood, cultured in vitro. The receptors derive from a human donor in good health.

A few counts support this clonotype. This chain connects TRBV7-8 to TRBJ1-2; no firm D call. The germline V gene encodes CDR1 SGHVS and CDR2 FQNEAQ. Trimming removed 5 bases from V and 0 bases from J, with 13 bases in between. This CDR3 is built from 15 residues. CDR3 region: CASSLGRAANYGYTF. The CDR3 region has the DNA TGTGCCAGCAGCCTCGGTAGGGCAGCTAACTATGGCTACACCTTC.

This clonotype turned up a few times. This chain uses TRBV2 with TRBJ2-7; possibly TRBD1 for D (6 bases). V gave up 6 bases and J gave up 4 bases, with 16 bases separating them. The CDR3 extends over 14 amino acids. Germline CDR1 reads SNHLY; CDR2 reads FYNNEI. This chain's CDR3 is CASRLYRAGYEQYF. As DNA, the CDR3 is TGTGCCAGCAGGTTATACAGGGCAGGTTACGAGCAGTACTTC.

This sequence joins TRBV10-3 and TRBJ2-2; the D call may be TRBD1 or TRBD2 (5 bases each). V lost 3 bases to trimming and J lost 2 bases, with 13 bases between them. This CDR3 has 16 amino acids. Germline CDR1 and CDR2: ENHRY and SYGVKD. The CDR3 loop is CAISEFGTGNTGELFF. In DNA, the CDR3 is TGTGCCATCAGTGAATTCGGGACGGGAAACACCGGGGAGCTGTTTTTT.

This chain connects TRBV6-1 to TRBJ2-7; 8 bases match TRBD2. The CDR3 totals 13 residues. Germline values: CDR1 MNHNS, CDR2 SASEGT. The J segment lost 5 bases and the V segment lost 6 bases, leaving 6 bases of the junction unmatched. The CDR3 DNA follows: TGTGCCAGCAGACTAGCGGCGGGCCACGAGCAGTACTTC. This translates into CASRLAAGHEQYF.

In its sample, this clonotype was seen a few times. The chain uses TRBV7-8 and TRBJ2-3; D perhaps matches TRBD1 (6 bases). V gave up 3 bases and J gave up 3 bases, with 16 bases separating them. Per the germline V gene, CDR1 is SGHVS and CDR2 is FQNEAQ. CDR3 length: 16 amino acids. In nucleotides, the CDR3 is TGTGCCAGCAGCTTCCTACAGGGAAGCTTGACAGATACGCAGTATTTT. Protein sequence: CASSFLQGSLTDTQYF.

This clonotype was observed a few times. V gene TRBV2 combines with J gene TRBJ2-3; tentative D call: TRBD2 (5 bases). V was trimmed by 7 bases and J by 6 bases, leaving 8 bases between them. CDR1 and CDR2 from the germline V gene are SNHLY and FYNNEI. This CDR3 comprises 11 residues. CDR3 sequence reads: CASTVADTQYF. DNA for the CDR3: TGTGCCAGCACTGTAGCGGATACGCAGTATTTT.

Concerning this clonotype: One end of the junction is discordant with germline, which a read error may explain. The rearrangement joins TRBV5-4 to TRBJ2-7, with TRBD2 matching over 8 bases. Germline V gene sequence: CDR1 SGHNT, CDR2 YYREEE (reference sequence). The CDR3 loop spans 12 amino acids. Here the CDR3 DNA reads TGTGCCAGCACCTGGGAGAGCGGGGGAAGAATCTTC. It specifies CASTWESGGRIF.

Only a few counts were recorded for this clonotype. V gene TRBV25-1 combines with J gene TRBJ1-1; D is unresolved. This CDR3 comprises 15 residues. The V and J ends lost 4 bases and 1 base respectively, with 13 bases between them. Germline V gene sequence: CDR1 MGHDK, CDR2 SYGVNS. CDR3 nucleotides: TGTGCCAGCAGTGCTACCTCCGGAGGGAACACTGAAGCTTTCTTT. It codes for CASSATSGGNTEAFF. Combining the CDR3 with reference TRBV25-1 and TRBJ1-1 gives the whole variable domain EADIYQTPRYLVIGTGKKITLECSQTMGHDKMYWYQQDPGMELHLIHYSYGVNSTEKGDLSSESTVSRIRTEHFPLTLESARPSHTSQYLCASSATSGGNTEAFFGQGTRLTVV.

The rearrangement joins TRBV12-3 or TRBV12-4 to TRBJ2-2, with D maybe TRBD1 (6 bases). The V gene lost 7 bases and the J gene lost 7 bases, with 16 bases spanning the gap. The CDR3 covers 14 residues. In DNA form, the CDR3 reads TGTGCCAGCATTCTTCAGGGGAAAGGCGGGGAGCTGTTTTTT. This encodes CASILQGKGGELFF.

This clonotype was counted between two and nine times. This chain uses TRBV20-1 with TRBJ2-5, with 7 positions matching TRBD2. The V and J ends lost 4 bases and 3 bases, in that order; junction bases with no gene match: 14. The CDR3 has 16 residues. Germline V CDR1 and CDR2: DFQATT, SNEGSKA (reference sequence). Here the CDR3 DNA reads TGCAGTGCTATCGGAACGGGGGGAGGGGACGAAGAGACCCAGTACTTC. Its translation is CSAIGTGGGDEETQYF.

This clonotype was counted between two and nine times. V usage is TRBV5-1 and J usage is TRBJ2-1; D not resolved. Trimming removed 1 base at V and 13 bases at J, with 12 bases between. Germline loops: CDR1 SGHRS, CDR2 YFSETQ. This CDR3 region has 12 residues. CDR3 DNA: TGCGCCAGCAGCTTGATACCGTCTGTCCAGTTCTTC. Translating gives CASSLIPSVQFF.

This CDR3 is CSVVRVETQYF. CDR3 nucleotide sequence: TGCAGCGTTGTCAGGGTAGAGACCCAGTACTTC. The rearrangement links TRBV29-1 to TRBJ2-5; D possibly corresponds to TRBD1 (5 bases). This CDR3 comprises 11 residues. V was trimmed by 4 bases and J by 4 bases, leaving 7 bases between them. CDR1 is SQVTM, CDR2 ANQGSEA, per germline.

This clonotype showed up just a few times. J is TRBJ2-3 and V is TRBV7-6, with 13 bases fitting TRBD2. With 3 bases clipped from V and 5 bases from J, the junction kept 2 bases outside the gene matches. The germline V gene has CDR1 SGHVS and CDR2 FNYEAQ. The CDR3 loop spans 15 amino acids. The CDR3 DNA sequence: TGTGCCAGCAGCTTCCGACTAGCGGGGGGAGATACGCAGTATTTT. Translated, it gives CASSFRLAGGDTQYF.

There are a few counts of this clonotype. This sequence joins TRBV21-1 and TRBJ1-5; the D segment call TRBD1 is taken from the table without a DNA check. TRBV21-1 is labeled a pseudogene. The CDR3 totals 19 residues. The CDR3 nucleotides are TGTGCCAGCAGCAAGATAGGGATGGGGCGTGGTTGCAGCAATCAGCCCCAGCATTTT. This codes for CASSKIGMGRGCSNQPQHF.

DNA for the CDR3: TGTGCCAGCAGTTTTTCGGGGCGTGCTTTCTTT. Amino acids: CASSFSGRAFF. This chain connects TRBV12-3 or TRBV12-4 to TRBJ1-1; perhaps TRBD1 as D (5 bases). The CDR3 contains 11 residues. Trimming removed 3 bases at V and 11 bases at J, with 10 bases between.

The V and J genes are TRBV5-4 and TRBJ1-2, with a possible D match to TRBD1 (5 bases). The V gene lost 4 bases and the J gene lost 8 bases, with 18 bases spanning the gap. The V gene's germline CDR1 is SGHNT and CDR2 YYREEE (reference sequence). The CDR3 extends over 14 amino acids. DNA for the CDR3: TGTGCCAGCAGCGTGGGACTGCTGGAGGCCGGCTACACCTTC. Translating gives CASSVGLLEAGYTF.

This clonotype was observed a few times. The chain has TRBV12-3 or TRBV12-4 and TRBJ1-6; D may be TRBD1 (5 bases). This CDR3 is 14 amino acids long. Between the trimmed V and J ends, which lost 3 bases and 7 bases, there was a span of 10 bases. CDR3 amino acids: CASSFQEGNSPLHF. In DNA form, the CDR3 reads TGTGCCAGCAGTTTTCAGGAGGGGAATTCACCCCTCCACTTT.

The chain is built from TRBV20-1 and TRBJ1-1, with TRBD1 as a possible D gene (5 bases). Germline V lookup: CDR1 DFQATT, CDR2 SNEGSKA (reference sequence). V lost 5 bases to trimming and J lost 0 bases, with 7 bases between them. CDR3 length: 12 amino acids. In nucleotides, the CDR3 is TGCAGTGCTGGGGGGGTGAACACTGAAGCTTTCTTT. This codes for CSAGGVNTEAFF.

The sample holds a few counts of this clonotype. This chain links TRBV24-1 with TRBJ2-1; 9 bases align to TRBD1. CDR1 and CDR2 (germline): KGHDR, SFDVKD. Losses at the gene ends were 6 bases for V and 6 bases for J; bases not matched to a gene: 8. The CDR3 has 15 amino acids. CDR3 region: CATSRRTGAGNEQFF. CDR3 DNA sequence: TGTGCCACCAGTCGTAGGACAGGGGCGGGCAATGAGCAGTTCTTC.

The chain links TRBV18 to TRBJ1-1, with TRBD1 matching over 9 bases. After removal of 3 bases from V and 3 bases from J, the junction contained 11 bases not matched to a gene. This CDR3 region has 17 residues. Per germline, CDR1 KGHSH and CDR2 LQKENI. The CDR3 DNA is TGTGCCAGCTCACCTACTGCCGGGACAGGGTTTGACACTGAAGCTTTCTTT. Its protein product is CASSPTAGTGFDTEAFF.

The chain has TRBV5-1 and TRBJ2-5; D perhaps matches TRBD1 (6 bases). Germline V gene sequence: CDR1 SGHRS, CDR2 YFSETQ. V was shortened by 2 bases and J by 2 bases, with 10 bases between the two germline ends. The CDR3 has 14 amino acids. CDR3 nucleotide sequence: TGCGCCAGCAGCTTAATGACAGGTCAAGAGACCCAGTACTTC. Protein: CASSLMTGQETQYF. Drawing the rest from reference TRBV5-1 and TRBJ2-5, the complete variable domain is KAGVTQTPRYLIKTRGQQVTLSCSPISGHRSVSWYQQTPGQGLQFLFEYFSETQRNKGNFPGRFSGRQFSNSRSEMNVSTLELGDSALYLCASSLMTGQETQYFGPGTRLLVL.

This clonotype was counted only a few times. This chain uses TRBV19 with TRBJ1-2; D may be TRBD1 (6 bases). The CDR3 spans 14 residues. Germline V CDR1 and CDR2: LNHDA, SQIVND (reference sequence). V shed 6 bases and J shed 8 bases, with 19 bases lying between them. The CDR3 loop is CASSPTLTGIGYTF. The CDR3 DNA is TGTGCCAGTAGCCCTACCCTCACAGGGATAGGCTACACCTTC.

This chain uses TRBV5-1 with TRBJ2-5, with D perhaps matching TRBD1 or TRBD2 (6 bases each). V lost 8 bases, J lost 0 bases, and 14 bases lay in between. Germline V gene data show CDR1 as SGHRS and CDR2 as YFSETQ. The CDR3 sequence is 14 residues long. In nucleotides, the CDR3 is TGCGCCAGTCGAGGAGGGGGGTACCAAGAGACCCAGTACTTC. Its protein product is CASRGGGYQETQYF.

This clonotype rates as medium-sized (0.01 to 0.1%). The chain couples TRBV6-5 to TRBJ1-2, with D tentatively TRBD1 (5 bases). V lost 0 bases, J lost 2 bases, and 7 bases lay in between. This CDR3 is 14 amino acids long. Germline V lookup: CDR1 MNHEY, CDR2 SVGAGI. The CDR3 region has the DNA TGTGCCAGCAGTTACTCGGCAGGGAACTATGGCTACACCTTC. Amino acids: CASSYSAGNYGYTF.

This clonotype was picked up a small number of times. J is TRBJ2-1 and V is TRBV6-5, with no clear D. From germline, CDR1 is MNHEY and CDR2 SVGAGI. The CDR3 consists of 13 residues. V was trimmed by 0 bases and J by 6 bases, leaving 6 bases between them. In DNA form, the CDR3 reads TGTGCCAGCAGTTACTCGACCAGCAATGAGCAGTTCTTC. Translated, it gives CASSYSTSNEQFF.

The V gene is TRBV5-1, the J gene TRBJ2-5; no firm D call. The CDR3 is 14 residues long. Germline loops: CDR1 SGHRS, CDR2 YFSETQ. The V gene lost 0 bases and the J gene lost 0 bases, with 6 bases spanning the gap. CDR3 loop: CASSLGGNQETQYF. CDR3 in DNA: TGCGCCAGCAGCTTGGGCGGTAACCAAGAGACCCAGTACTTC.

This clonotype was observed a handful of times. This rearrangement joins TRBV27 to TRBJ2-7; D unresolved. The germline V gene has CDR1 MNHEY and CDR2 SMNVEV (reference sequence). V lost 2 bases to trimming and J lost 4 bases, with 9 bases between them. The CDR3 spans 13 residues. CDR3 residues: CASSLKKSYEQYF. The CDR3 DNA is TGTGCCAGCAGTTTAAAAAAGTCGTACGAGCAGTACTTC.